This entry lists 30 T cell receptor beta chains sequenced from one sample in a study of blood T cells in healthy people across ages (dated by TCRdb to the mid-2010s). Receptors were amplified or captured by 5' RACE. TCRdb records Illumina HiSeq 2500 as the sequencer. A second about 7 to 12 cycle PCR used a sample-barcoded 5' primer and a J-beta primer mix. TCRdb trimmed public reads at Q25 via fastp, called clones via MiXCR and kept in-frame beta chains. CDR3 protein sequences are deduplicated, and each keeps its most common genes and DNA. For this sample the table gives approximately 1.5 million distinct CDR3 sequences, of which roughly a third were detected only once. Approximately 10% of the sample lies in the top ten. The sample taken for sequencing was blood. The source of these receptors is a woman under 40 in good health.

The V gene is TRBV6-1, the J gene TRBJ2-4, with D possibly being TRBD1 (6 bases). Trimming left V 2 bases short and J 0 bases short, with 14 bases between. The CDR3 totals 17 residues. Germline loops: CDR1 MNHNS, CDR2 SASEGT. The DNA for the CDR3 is TGTGCCAGCAGTGAATCGACAGGCAATCTAGCCAAAAACATTCAGTACTTC. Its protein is CASSESTGNLAKNIQYF.

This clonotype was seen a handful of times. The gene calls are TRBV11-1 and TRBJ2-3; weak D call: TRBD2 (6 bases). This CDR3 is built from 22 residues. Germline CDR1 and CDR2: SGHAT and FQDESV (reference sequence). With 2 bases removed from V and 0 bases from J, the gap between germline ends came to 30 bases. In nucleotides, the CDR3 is TGTGCCAGCAGCTTATACCAGTTGGAAAGCGGGCAAAGATTTACTAGCACAGATACGCAGTATTTT. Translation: CASSLYQLESGQRFTSTDTQYF.

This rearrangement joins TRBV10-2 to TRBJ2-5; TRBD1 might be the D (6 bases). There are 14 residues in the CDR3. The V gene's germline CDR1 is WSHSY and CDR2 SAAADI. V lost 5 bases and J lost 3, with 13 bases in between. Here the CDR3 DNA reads TGCGCCAGCAGTCCTAGTAACAGGGAAGAGACCCAGTACTTC. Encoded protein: CASSPSNREETQYF.

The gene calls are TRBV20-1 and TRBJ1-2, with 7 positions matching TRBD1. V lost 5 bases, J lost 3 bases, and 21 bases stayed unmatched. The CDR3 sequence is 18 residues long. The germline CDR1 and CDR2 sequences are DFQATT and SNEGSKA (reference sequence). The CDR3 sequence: CSAGGLGQENFGDYGYTF. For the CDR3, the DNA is TGCAGTGCTGGGGGACTCGGACAGGAGAATTTTGGGGACTATGGCTACACCTTC.

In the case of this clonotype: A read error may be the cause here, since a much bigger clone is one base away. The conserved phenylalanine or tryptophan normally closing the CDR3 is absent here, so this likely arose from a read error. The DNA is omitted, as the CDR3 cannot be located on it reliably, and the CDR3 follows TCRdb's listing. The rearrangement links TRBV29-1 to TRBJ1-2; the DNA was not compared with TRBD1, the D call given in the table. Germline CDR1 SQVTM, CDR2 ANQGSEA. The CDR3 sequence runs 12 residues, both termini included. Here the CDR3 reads CSVAGQQYGYTC.

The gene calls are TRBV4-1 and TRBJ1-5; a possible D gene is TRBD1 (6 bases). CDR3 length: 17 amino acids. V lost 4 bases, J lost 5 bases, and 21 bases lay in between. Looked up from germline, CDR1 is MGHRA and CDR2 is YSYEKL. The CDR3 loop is CASSPGDTPMWDQPQHF. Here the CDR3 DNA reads TGCGCCAGCAGCCCCGGGGACACCCCCATGTGGGATCAGCCCCAGCATTTT.

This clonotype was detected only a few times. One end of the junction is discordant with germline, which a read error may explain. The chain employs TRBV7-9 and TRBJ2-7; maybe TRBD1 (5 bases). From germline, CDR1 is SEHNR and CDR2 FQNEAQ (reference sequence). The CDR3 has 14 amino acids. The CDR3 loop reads CASSPDLGRYAQYF. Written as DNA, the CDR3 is TGTGCCAGCAGCCCGGACCTGGGGCGATACGCGCAGTACTTC.

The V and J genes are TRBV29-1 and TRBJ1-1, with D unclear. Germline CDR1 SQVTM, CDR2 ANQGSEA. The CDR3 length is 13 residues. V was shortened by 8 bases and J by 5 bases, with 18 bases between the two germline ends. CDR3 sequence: CSPQRATGTEAFF. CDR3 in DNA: TGCAGCCCCCAGAGGGCAACGGGGACTGAAGCTTTCTTT. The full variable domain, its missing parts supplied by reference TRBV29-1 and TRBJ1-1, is SAVISQKPSRDICQRGTSLTIQCQVDSQVTMMFWYRQQPGQSLTLIATANQGSEATYESGFVIDKFPISRPNLTFSTLTVSNMSPEDSSIYLCSPQRATGTEAFFGQGTRLTVV.

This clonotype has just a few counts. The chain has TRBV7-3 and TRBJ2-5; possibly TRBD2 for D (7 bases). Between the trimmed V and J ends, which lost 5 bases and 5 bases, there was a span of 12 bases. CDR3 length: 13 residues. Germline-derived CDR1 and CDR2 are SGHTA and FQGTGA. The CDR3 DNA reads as TGTGCCAGCAGCGGGGGGGCAACGGAGACCCAGTACTTC. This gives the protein CASSGGATETQYF.

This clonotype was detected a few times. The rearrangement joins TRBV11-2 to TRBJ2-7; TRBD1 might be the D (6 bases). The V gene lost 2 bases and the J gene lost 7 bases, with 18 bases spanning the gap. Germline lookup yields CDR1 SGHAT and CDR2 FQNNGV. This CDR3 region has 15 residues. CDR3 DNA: TGTGCCAGCAGCTTAACCGGGACATGGCTGAGGGAGCAGTACTTC. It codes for CASSLTGTWLREQYF.

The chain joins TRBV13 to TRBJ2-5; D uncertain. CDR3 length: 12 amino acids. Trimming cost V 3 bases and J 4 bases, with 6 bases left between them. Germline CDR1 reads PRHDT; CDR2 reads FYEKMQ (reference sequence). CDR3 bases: TGTGCCAGCAGCTTTATCGCAGAGACCCAGTACTTC. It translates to CASSFIAETQYF.

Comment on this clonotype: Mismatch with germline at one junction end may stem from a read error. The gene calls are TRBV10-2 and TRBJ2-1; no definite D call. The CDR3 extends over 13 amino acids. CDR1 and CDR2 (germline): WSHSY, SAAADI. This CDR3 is CASSYLRDNGQFF. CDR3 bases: TGTGCCAGCAGTTACCTCAGAGACAATGGGCAGTTCTTC.

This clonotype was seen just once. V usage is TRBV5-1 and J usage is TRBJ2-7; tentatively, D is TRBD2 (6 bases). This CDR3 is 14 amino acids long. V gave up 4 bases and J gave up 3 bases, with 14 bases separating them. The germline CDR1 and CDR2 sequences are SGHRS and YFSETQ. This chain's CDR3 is CASSPRDWNYEQYF. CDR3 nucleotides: TGCGCCAGCAGCCCCCGGGACTGGAACTACGAGCAGTACTTC.

CDR3 in DNA: TGCAGTGCTGGGGGAGGACTAGCGGGAAGAGAGACCCAGTACTTC. This gives the protein CSAGGGLAGRETQYF. The chain uses TRBV20-1 and TRBJ2-5; 12 bases map to TRBD2. V dropped 5 bases and J dropped 4; count of bases not matched to a gene: 8. This CDR3 is built from 15 residues. Germline V gives CDR1 DFQATT, CDR2 SNEGSKA (reference sequence).

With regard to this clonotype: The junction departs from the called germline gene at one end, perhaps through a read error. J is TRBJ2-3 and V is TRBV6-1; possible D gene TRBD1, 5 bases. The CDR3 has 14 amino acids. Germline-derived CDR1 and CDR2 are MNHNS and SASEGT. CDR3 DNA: TGCCAGGGCCGAGCTCCCGGTCCGGGAGATACGCAGTATTTT. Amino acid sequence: CQGRAPGPGDTQYF.

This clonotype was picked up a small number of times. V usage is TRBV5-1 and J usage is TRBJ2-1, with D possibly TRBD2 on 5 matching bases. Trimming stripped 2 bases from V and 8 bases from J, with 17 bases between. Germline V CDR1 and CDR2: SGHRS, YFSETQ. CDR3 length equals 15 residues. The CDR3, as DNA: TGCGCCAGCAGCTTATGGAGCTATGGTAGCGATGAGCAGTTCTTC. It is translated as CASSLWSYGSDEQFF.

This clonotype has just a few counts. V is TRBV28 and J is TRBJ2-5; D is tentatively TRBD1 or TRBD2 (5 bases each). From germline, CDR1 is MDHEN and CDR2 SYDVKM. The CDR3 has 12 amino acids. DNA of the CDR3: TGTTGCACGGGACGGGCGCAAGAGACCCAGTACTTC. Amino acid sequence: CCTGRAQETQYF.

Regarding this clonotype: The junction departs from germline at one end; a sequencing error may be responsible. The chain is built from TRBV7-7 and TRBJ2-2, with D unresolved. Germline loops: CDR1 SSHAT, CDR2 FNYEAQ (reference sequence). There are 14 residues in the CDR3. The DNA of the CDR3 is TGTGCTAGCAGCTTAAACCACAACACCGGGGAGCTGTTTTTT. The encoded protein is CASSLNHNTGELFF.

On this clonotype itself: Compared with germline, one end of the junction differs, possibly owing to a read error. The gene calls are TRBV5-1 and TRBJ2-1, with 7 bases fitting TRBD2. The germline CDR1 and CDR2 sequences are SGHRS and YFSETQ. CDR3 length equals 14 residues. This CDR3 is CASSPSGGEGERFF. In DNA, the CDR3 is TGCGCCAGCAGCCCCAGCGGTGGGGAGGGTGAGCGGTTCTTC.

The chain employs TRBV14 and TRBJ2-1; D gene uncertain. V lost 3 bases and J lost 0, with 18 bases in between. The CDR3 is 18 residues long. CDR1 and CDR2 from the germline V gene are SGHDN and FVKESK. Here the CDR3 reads CASSHGLSLLSSYNEQFF. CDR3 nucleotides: TGTGCCAGCAGCCATGGGCTCTCCCTTTTGAGCTCCTACAATGAGCAGTTCTTC.

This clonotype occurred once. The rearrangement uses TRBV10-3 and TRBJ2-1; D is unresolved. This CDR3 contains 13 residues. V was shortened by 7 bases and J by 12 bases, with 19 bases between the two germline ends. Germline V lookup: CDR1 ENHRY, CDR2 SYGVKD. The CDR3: CAINPEMTGGQFF. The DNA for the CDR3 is TGTGCCATCAATCCTGAGATGACGGGTGGGCAGTTCTTC.

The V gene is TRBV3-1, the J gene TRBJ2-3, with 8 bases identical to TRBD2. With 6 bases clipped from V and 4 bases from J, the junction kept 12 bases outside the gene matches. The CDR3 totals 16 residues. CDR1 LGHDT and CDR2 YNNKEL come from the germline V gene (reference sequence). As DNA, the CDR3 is TGTGCCAGCAGTGCCGGGAGGGCGGCCGGGCCAGATACGCAGTATTTT. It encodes CASSAGRAAGPDTQYF.

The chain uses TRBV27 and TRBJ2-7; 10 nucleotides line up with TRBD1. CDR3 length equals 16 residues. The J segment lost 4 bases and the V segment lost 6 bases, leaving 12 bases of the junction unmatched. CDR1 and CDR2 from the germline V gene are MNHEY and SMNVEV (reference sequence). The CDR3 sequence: CASSRARDRGPYEQYF. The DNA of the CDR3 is TGTGCCAGCAGCCGCGCTCGGGACAGGGGACCTTACGAGCAGTACTTC.

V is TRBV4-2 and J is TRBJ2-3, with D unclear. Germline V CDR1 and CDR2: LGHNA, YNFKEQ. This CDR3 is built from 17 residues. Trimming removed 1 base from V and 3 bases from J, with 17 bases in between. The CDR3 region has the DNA TGTGCCAGCAGCCAAGGGGGATTGACCCAGAATACAGATACGCAGTATTTT. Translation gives CASSQGGLTQNTDTQYF.

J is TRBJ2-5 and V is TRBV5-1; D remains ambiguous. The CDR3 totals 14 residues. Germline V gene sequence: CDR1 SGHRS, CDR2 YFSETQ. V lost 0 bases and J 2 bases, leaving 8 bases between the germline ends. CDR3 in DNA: TGCGCCAGCAGCTTGGCCGCGCCACAAGAGACCCAGTACTTC. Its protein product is CASSLAAPQETQYF.

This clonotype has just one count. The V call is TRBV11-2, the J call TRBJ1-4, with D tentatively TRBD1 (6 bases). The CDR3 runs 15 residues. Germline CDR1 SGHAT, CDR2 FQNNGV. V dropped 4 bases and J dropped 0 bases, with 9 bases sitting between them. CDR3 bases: TGTGCCAGCAGCTCCAGGGGCCCAACTAATGAAAAACTGTTTTTT. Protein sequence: CASSSRGPTNEKLFF.

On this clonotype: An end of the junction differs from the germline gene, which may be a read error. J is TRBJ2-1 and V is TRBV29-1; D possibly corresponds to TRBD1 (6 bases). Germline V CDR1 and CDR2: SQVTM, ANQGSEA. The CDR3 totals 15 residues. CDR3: CSAEGGTHSYNEQFF. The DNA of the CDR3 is TGCAGCGCTGAAGGGGGTACCCACTCCTACAATGAGCAGTTCTTC.

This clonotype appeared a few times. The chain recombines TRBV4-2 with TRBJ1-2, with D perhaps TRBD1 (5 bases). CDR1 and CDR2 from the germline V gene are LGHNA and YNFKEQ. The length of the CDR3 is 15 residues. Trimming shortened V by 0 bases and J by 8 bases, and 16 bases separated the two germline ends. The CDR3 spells CASSQDRQAGRGYTF. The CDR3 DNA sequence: TGTGCCAGCAGCCAAGATCGGCAGGCGGGGCGCGGCTACACCTTC.

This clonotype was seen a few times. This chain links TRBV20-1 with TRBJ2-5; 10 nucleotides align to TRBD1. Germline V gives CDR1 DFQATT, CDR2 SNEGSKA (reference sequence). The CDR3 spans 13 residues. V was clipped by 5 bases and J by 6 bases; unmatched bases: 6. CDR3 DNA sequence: TGCAGTGCTCGTAAGGGACAGGGGAAGACCCAGTACTTC. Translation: CSARKGQGKTQYF.

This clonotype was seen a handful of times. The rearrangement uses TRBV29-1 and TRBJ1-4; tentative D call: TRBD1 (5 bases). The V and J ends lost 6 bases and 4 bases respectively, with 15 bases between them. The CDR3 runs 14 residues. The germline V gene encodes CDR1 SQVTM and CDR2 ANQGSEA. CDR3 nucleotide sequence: TGCAGCGTCCGACGGACACCCAGTAATGAAAAACTGTTTTTT. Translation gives CSVRRTPSNEKLFF.